This T cell receptor (beta chain) was documented in a study of cytomegalovirus exposure and HLA in healthy donors. General study findings and limits: The authors listed some 160 TCR beta chains as cytomegalovirus-associated.

With 60 Vbeta and 13 Jbeta primers, the PCR was carried out. Clones were sequenced by immunoSEQ multiplex PCR, and TCRdb holds only the in-frame ones, with some missing. The data hold 180,000 or so clones, with 75% to 90% observed a single time. Note on this clone: Its antigen is unknown.

Trimming stripped 7 bases from V and 2 bases from J, with 11 bases between. Germline loops: CDR1 LNHDA, CDR2 SQIVND (reference sequence). The CDR3 is made up of 13 amino acids. The chain joins TRBV19 to TRBJ1-2; possible D gene TRBD1, 5 bases. The TCR originated in a man aged 18 to 30 in good health and CMV-seropositive. The sequenced material came from PBMCs. The CDR3 coding sequence is TGTGCCAGTACCCCTCAGGGAAACTATGGCTACACCTTC. This encodes CASTPQGNYGYTF.